The TCR beta chain under discussion was sequenced for a study of T cell changes during pregnancy in multiple sclerosis. This CDR3 region has 13 residues. Germline lookup yields CDR1 MNHNY and CDR2 SVGAGI (reference sequence). With 9 bases removed from V and 1 base from J, the gap between germline ends came to 13 bases. TCRdb's copy holds only in-frame clones and misses some; the assay was immunoSEQ multiplex PCR. This table holds 15,000 to 25,000 clones, less than 90% found once. The rearrangement joins TRBV6-6 to TRBJ2-7, with D possibly TRBD1 on 5 matching bases. Sequences were derived from CD8+ T cells from peripheral blood mononuclear cells, sampled after pregnancy. The sequence came from a female donor in good health, enrolled as a control in a pregnancy study. The DNA of the CDR3 is TGTGCCAGTGCCAGGGTGGGATCCTACGAGCAGTACTTC. This sequence encodes CASARVGSYEQYF.